This TCR beta chain was sequenced in a study of OX40 agonist ivuxolimab in advanced cancers. For context, the study as a whole: Ivuxolimab, which targeted the costimulatory receptor OX40 (CD134), was an agonistic, fully human IgG2 monoclonal antibody. Intravenous ivuxolimab was administered to patients every 2 weeks at six dose levels: 0.01, 0.1, 0.3, 1.5, 3 and 10 mg/kg. The paper reports the monotherapy dose-escalation portion (N = 52 patients) of the phase I ivuxolimab trial. A male proportion of under 85% and a mean age of about 60 years, ranging from about 20 to 85, were recorded for the dose-escalation cohort. Prior anti-PD-1, anti-PD-L1 or anti-CTLA-4 therapy was permitted, and checkpoint inhibitors had been received by roughly two fifths of dose-escalation patients. The point of sequencing TCRbeta in the periphery was to test whether ivuxolimab changed TCR sequence diversity and drove clonal T-cell expansion. Among the approximately 54 dose-escalation patients, 19 had hepatocellular carcinoma, some 15 melanoma, 9 renal cell carcinoma and 9 head and neck cancer. Partial responses occurred in three dose-escalation patients: two with cutaneous melanoma and one with hepatocellular carcinoma.

The trial excluded patients who had a history of autoimmune disease or who were on systemic immunosuppression. Peripheral blood for TCR sequencing was collected from all dose cohorts at baseline, on cycle 4 day 1, and on cycle 7 day 1. Samples came from an open-label, multicenter, first-in-human phase I dose-escalation trial of ivuxolimab. Adults with locally advanced or metastatic melanoma, renal cell carcinoma, hepatocellular carcinoma or head and neck squamous cell carcinoma were enrolled in the trial. CD4+ and CD8+ T cells were sorted separately from peripheral blood before TCR sequencing. The germline V gene specifies MGHRA as CDR1 and YSYEKL as CDR2. Ends trimmed: V by 4 bases, J by 3 bases; bases unmatched to a gene: 7. The CDR3 numbers 16 residues from cysteine through phenylalanine. The read is trimmed to its CDR3 DNA, 48 bases read in frame from base 1. On the study overall, not on this receptor specifically: At doses of 0.1 to 3.0 mg/kg, clonal expansion of both CD4+ and CD8+ T cells in blood was seen between baseline and week 6. After ivuxolimab, more expanded clones were found on average in CD8+ T cells than in CD4+ T cells. Which antigens the clonally expanded peripheral T cells were specific for was not determined. Low levels of normalized T-cell clonal expansion were also seen in some patients who did not respond. In the 0.1-3.0 mg/kg groups, partial responders had among the lowest normalized peripheral clonal expansion, particularly in CD8+ T cells.

For sequencing of the TCRbeta CDR3 region, genomic DNA was extracted from the sorted cells. TCRbeta CDR3 regions were sequenced using the immunoSEQ Assay. Drawn from immuneACCESS, this table holds only the in-frame rearrangements with V and J called that TCRdb kept. Clones are partly lost; checked studies trace under half to an unresolved V gene and leave the rest unexplained. This sample holds 65,000 or so clones; around 81% were observed only once. The top ten constitute around 3.6% of the sample. A word on this clone: The target of this receptor is not known. Base qualities are not at hand, and no much larger clone is one base apart.

Rearrangement joined TRBV4-1 to TRBJ2-3, and 10 junctional nucleotides match TRBD1. Sequenced material: CD4+ or CD8+ T cells sorted from blood, taken in a trial of the OX40 agonist ivuxolimab. This TCR was recovered from an adult with an advanced solid tumor such as melanoma, head and neck, liver or kidney cancer. The DNA sequence is given as TGCGCCAGCAGCCGACGGACAGGGGGATCAACAGATACGCAGTATTTT. Protein translation: CASSRRTGGSTDTQYF.